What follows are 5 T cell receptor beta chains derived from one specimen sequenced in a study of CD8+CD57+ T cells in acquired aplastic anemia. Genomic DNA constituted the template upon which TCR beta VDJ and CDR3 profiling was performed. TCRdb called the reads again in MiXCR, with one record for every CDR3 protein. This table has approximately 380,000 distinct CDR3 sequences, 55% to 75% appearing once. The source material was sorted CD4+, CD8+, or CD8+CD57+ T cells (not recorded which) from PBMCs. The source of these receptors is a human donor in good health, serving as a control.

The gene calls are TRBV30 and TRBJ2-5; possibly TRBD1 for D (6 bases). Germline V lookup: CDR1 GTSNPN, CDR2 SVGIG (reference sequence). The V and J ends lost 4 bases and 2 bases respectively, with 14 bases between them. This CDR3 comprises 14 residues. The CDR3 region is CAWNRPGDQETQYF. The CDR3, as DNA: TGTGCCTGGAATCGGCCAGGGGATCAAGAGACCCAGTACTTC.

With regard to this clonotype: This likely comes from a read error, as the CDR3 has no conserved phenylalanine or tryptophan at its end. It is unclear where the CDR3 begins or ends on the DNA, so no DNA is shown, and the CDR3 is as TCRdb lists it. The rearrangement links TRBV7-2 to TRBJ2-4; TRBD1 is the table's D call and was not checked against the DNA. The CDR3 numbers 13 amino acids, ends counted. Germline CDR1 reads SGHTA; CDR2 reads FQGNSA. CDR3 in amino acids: CASSLQAPSYEQY.

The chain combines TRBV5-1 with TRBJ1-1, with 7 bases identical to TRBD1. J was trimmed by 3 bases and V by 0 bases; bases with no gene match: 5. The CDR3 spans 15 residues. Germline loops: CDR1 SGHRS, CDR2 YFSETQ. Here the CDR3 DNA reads TGCGCCAGCAGCTTGGGGGCAGGGGGTTACACTGAAGCTTTCTTT. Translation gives CASSLGAGGYTEAFF.

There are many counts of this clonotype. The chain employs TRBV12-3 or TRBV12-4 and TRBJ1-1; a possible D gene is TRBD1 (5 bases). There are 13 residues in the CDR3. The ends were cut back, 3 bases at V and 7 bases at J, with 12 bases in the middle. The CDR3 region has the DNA TGTGCCAGCAGTTTGTGGGGGTTAAATGAAGCTTTCTTT. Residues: CASSLWGLNEAFF.

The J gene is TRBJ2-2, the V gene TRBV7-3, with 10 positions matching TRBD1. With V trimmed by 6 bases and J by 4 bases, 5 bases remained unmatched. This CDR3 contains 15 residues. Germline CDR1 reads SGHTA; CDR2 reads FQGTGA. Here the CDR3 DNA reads TGTGCCAGCAGAAGACAGGGGGCGGTCACCGGGGAGCTGTTTTTT. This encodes CASRRQGAVTGELFF.